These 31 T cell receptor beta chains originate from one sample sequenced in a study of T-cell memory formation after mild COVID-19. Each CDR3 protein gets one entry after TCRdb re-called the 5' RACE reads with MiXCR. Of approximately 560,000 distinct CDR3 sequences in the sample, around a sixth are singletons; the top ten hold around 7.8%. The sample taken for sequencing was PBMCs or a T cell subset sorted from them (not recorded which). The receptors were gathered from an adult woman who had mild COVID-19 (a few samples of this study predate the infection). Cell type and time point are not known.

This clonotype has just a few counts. CDR3 residues: CASSQGDRDQETQYF. The CDR3 nucleotides are TGCGCCAGCAGCCAAGGGGACAGGGACCAAGAGACCCAGTACTTC. The chain recombines TRBV4-1 with TRBJ2-5; 9 bases fit TRBD1. J lost 0 bases, V lost 1 base, and 0 bases had no gene match. The length of the CDR3 is 15 residues. The V gene's germline CDR1 is MGHRA and CDR2 YSYEKL.

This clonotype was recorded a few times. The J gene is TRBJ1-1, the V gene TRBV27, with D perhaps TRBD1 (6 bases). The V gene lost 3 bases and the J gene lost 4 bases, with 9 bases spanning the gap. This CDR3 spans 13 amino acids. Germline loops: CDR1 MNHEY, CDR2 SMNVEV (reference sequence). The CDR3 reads CASSFQGPTEAFF. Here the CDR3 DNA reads TGTGCCAGCAGTTTTCAGGGGCCCACTGAAGCTTTCTTT.

The CDR3 bases are TGTGCCAGCAGTAAGGACAGGGCCGGAGGAAGGGGTCAAGAGACCCAGTACTTC. Translation: CASSKDRAGGRGQETQYF. This chain uses TRBV6-5 with TRBJ2-5, with 8 bases aligning to TRBD1. The V gene's germline CDR1 is MNHEY and CDR2 SVGAGI. J was trimmed by 2 bases and V by 5 bases; bases with no gene match: 16. This CDR3 is 18 amino acids long.

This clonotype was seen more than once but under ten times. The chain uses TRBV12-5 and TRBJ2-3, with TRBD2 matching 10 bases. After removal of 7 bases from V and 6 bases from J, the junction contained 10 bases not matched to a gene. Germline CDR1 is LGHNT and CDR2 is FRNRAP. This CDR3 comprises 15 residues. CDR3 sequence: CASAPASGRFDTQYF. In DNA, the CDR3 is TGTGCTAGTGCCCCAGCTAGCGGGAGATTTGATACGCAGTATTTT.

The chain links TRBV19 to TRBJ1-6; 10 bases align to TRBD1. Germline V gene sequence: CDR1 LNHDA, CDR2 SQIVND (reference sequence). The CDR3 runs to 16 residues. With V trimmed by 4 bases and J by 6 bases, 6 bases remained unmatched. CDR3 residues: CASSTGRDRGNSPLHF. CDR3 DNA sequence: TGTGCCAGTAGTACGGGCCGGGACAGGGGTAATTCACCCCTCCACTTT. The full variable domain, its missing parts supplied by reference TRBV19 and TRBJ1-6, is DGGITQSPKYLFRKEGQNVTLSCEQNLNHDAMYWYRQDPGQGLRLIYYSQIVNDFQKGDIAEGYSVSREKKESFPLTVTSAQKNPTAFYLCASSTGRDRGNSPLHFGNGTRLTVT.

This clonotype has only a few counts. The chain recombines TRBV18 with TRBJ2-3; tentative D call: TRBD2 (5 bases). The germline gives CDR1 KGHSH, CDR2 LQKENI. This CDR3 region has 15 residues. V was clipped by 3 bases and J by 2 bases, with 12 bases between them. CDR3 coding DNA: TGTGCCAGCTCACCCGACTACCTGACCACAGATACGCAGTATTTT. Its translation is CASSPDYLTTDTQYF.

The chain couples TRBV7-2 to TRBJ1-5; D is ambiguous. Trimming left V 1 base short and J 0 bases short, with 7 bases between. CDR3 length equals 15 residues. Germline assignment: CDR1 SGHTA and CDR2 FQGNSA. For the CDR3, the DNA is TGTGCCAGCAGCTTAGAGACGGGTAGCAATCAGCCCCAGCATTTT. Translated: CASSLETGSNQPQHF.

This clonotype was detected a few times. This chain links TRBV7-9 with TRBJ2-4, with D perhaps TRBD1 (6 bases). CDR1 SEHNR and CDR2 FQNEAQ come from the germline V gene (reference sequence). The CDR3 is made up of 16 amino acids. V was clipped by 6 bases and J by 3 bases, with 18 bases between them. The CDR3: CASSLDSQAHKNIQYF. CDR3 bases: TGTGCCAGCAGTTTGGACAGCCAGGCACACAAAAACATTCAGTACTTC.

Written as DNA, the CDR3 is TGCGCCAGCAGCTTGAGAGGCGGGGGGGATGTCAGGGAGCAGTACTTC. Its translation is CASSLRGGGDVREQYF. This chain connects TRBV5-1 to TRBJ2-7; 9 bases are shared with TRBD2. Germline values: CDR1 SGHRS, CDR2 YFSETQ. CDR3 size: 16 residues. V gave up 1 base and J gave up 7 bases; unmatched junction bases: 12.

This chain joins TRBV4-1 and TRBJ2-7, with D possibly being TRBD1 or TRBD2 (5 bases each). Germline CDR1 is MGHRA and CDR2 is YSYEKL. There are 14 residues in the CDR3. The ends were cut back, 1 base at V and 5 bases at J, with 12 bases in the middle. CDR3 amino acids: CASSQAGAQDEQYF. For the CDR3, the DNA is TGCGCCAGCAGCCAAGCCGGGGCCCAGGACGAGCAGTACTTC.

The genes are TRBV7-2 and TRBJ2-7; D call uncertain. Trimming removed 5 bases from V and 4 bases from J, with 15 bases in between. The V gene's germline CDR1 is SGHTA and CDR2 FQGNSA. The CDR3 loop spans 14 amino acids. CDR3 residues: CASSLDAMRYEQYF. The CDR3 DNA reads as TGTGCCAGCAGCCTCGACGCGATGCGATACGAGCAGTACTTC. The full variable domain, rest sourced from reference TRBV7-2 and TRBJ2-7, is GAGVSQSPSNKVTEKGKDVELRCDPISGHTALYWYRQSLGQGLEFLIYFQGNSAPDKSGLPSDRFSAERTGGSVSTLTIQRTQQEDSAVYLCASSLDAMRYEQYFGPGTRLTVT.

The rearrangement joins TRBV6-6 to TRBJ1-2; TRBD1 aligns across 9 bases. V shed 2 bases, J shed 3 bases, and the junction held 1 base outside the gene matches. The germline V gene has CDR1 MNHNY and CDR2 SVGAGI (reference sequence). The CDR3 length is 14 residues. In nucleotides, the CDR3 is TGTGCCAGCAGTTACGGGGACAGGGACTATGGCTACACCTTC. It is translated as CASSYGDRDYGYTF.

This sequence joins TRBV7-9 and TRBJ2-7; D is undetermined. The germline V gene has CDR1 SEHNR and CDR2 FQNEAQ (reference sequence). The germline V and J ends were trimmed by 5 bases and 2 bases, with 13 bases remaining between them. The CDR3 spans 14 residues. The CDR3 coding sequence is TGTGCCAGCAGCCGCCCGGCATATACCTACGAGCAGTACTTC. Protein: CASSRPAYTYEQYF.

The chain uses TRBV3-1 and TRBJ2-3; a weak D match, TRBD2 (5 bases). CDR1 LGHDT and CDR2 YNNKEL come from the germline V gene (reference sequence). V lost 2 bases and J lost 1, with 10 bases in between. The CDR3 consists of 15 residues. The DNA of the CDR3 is TGTGCCAGCAGCCAACCACCAGCGGGCACAGATACGCAGTATTTT. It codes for CASSQPPAGTDTQYF.

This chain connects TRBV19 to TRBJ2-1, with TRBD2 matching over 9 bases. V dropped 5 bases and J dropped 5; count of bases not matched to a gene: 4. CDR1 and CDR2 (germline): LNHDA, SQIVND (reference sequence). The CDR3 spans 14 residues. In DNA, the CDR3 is TGTGCCAGTAGTCCTAGCGGGATCAACAATGAGCAGTTCTTC. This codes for CASSPSGINNEQFF.

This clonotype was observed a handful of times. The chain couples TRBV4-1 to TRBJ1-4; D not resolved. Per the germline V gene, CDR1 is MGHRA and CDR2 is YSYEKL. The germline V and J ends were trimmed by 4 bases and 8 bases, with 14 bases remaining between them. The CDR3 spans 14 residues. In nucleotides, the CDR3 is TGCGCCAGCAGCCCTTTGACCTTATGGGAAAAACTGTTTTTT. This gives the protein CASSPLTLWEKLFF.

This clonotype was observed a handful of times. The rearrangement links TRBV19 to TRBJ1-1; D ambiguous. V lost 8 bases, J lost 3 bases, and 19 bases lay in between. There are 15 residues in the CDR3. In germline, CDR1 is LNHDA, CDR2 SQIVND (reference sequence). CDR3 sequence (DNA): TGTGCCAGTGTGTCACATTTCTGGTCCGACACTGAAGCTTTCTTT. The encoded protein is CASVSHFWSDTEAFF.

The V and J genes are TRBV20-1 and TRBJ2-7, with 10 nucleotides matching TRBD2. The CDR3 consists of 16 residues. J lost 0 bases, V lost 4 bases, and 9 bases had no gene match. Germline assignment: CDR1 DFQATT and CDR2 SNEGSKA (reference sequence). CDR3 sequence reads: CSAKGAGGPSSYEQYF. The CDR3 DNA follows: TGCAGTGCTAAAGGAGCGGGAGGGCCCAGCTCCTACGAGCAGTACTTC.

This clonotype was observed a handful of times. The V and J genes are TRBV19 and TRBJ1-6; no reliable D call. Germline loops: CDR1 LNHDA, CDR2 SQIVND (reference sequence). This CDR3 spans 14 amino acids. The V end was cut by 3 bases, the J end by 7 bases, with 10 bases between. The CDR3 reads CASSIQQSNSPLHF. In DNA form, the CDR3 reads TGTGCCAGTAGTATCCAACAATCGAATTCACCCCTCCACTTT.

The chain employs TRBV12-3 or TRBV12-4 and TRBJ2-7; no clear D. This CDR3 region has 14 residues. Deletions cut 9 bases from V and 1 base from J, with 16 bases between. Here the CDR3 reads CASSDGYTSYEQYF. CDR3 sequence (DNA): TGTGCCAGTTCCGATGGATACACTTCCTACGAGCAGTACTTC.

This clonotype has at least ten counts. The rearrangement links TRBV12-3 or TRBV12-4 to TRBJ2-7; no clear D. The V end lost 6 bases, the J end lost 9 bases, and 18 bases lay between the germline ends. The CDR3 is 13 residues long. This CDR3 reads CASSSTPGVGQYF. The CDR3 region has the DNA TGTGCCAGCAGCTCAACCCCCGGAGTCGGGCAGTACTTC.

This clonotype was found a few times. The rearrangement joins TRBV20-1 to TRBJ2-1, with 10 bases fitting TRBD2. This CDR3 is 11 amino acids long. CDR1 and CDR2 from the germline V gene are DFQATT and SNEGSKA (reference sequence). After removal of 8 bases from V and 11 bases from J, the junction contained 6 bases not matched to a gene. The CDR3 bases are TGCAGTCCGGAGCGGGAGGGCCAGCAGTTCTTC. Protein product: CSPEREGQQFF.

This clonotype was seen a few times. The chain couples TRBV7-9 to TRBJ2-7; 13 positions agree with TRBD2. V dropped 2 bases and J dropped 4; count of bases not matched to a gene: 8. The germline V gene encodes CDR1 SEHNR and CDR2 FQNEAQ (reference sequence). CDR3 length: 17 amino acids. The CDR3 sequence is CASSLPARTSGSYEQYF. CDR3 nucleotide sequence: TGTGCCAGCAGCTTACCCGCACGGACTAGCGGGAGTTACGAGCAGTACTTC.

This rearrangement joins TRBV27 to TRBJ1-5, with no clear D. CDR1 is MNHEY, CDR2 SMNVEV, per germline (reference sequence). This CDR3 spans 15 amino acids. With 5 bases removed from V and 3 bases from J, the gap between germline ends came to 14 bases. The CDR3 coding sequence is TGTGCCAGCAGTCTCCTACCACTGATCAATCAGCCCCAGCATTTT. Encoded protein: CASSLLPLINQPQHF.

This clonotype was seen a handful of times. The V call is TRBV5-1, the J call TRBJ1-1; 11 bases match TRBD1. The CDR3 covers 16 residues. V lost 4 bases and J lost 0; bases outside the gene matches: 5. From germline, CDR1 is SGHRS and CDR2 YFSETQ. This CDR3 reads CASSADRGPMNTEAFF. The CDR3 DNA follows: TGCGCCAGCAGCGCGGACAGGGGGCCGATGAACACTGAAGCTTTCTTT.

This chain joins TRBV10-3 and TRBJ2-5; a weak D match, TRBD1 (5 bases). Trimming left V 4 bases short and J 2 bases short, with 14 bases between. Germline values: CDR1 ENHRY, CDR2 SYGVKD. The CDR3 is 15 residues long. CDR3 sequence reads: CAISGEGATQETQYF. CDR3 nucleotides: TGTGCCATCAGTGGTGAAGGGGCCACACAAGAGACCCAGTACTTC.

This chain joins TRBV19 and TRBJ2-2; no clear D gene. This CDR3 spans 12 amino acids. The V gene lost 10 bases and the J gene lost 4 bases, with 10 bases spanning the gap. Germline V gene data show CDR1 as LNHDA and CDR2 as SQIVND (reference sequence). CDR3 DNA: TGTGCCACATCCCCAATCACCGGGGAGCTGTTTTTT. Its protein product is CATSPITGELFF.

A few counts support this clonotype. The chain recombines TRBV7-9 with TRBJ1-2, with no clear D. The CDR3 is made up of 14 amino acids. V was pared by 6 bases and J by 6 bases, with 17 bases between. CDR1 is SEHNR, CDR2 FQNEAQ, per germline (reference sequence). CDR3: CASSSGRVADGYTF. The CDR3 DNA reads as TGTGCCAGCAGTTCCGGGAGGGTGGCGGATGGCTACACCTTC.

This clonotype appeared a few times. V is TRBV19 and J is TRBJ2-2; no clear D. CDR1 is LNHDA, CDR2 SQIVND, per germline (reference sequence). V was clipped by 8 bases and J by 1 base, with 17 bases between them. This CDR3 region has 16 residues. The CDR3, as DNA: TGTGCCAGTTCACCTCGGAAAGAAATGAACACCGGGGAGCTGTTTTTT. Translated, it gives CASSPRKEMNTGELFF.

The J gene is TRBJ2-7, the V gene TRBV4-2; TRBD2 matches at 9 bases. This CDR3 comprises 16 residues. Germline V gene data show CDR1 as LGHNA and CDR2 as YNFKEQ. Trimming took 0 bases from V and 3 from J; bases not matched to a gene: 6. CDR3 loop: CASSQESSGTVYEQYF. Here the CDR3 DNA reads TGTGCCAGCAGCCAAGAATCTAGCGGGACCGTCTACGAGCAGTACTTC.

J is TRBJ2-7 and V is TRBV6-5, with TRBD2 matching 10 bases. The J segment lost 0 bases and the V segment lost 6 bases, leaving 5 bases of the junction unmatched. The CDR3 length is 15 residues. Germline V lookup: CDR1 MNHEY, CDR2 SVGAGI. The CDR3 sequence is CASRVLAGPSYEQYF. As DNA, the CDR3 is TGTGCCAGCAGAGTACTAGCGGGGCCCTCCTACGAGCAGTACTTC.